This T cell receptor beta chain was recovered during a study of T-cell reconstitution after alpha-beta-depleted transplantation in children. Findings and limits, study-wide: T-cell numbers and diversity one year post-transplant derived largely from freshly generated T cells. The origin of alpha-beta T cells about two months after transplant was reportedly several hundred expanded graft clones. Some patients owed their high day-60 TCRbeta diversity to surviving recipient T cells and thymic progenitors.

Preparation of the TCRbeta library was carried out with unique molecular identifiers. TCRdb ran MiXCR on the PCR reads and lists one entry per CDR3 protein. The data contain hundreds of thousands of distinct CDR3 sequences, 15% to 20% of them singletons. This CDR3 is built from 15 residues. V was cut by 0 bases and J by 3 bases, with 12 bases left in between. Germline V gene sequence: CDR1 ENHRY, CDR2 SYGVKD. Comments on this clonotype: Its antigen is still unknown.

This clonotype was sampled from a male patient aged 2 to 10 who had a stem cell transplant for acute lymphoblastic leukemia, so the T cells may come from the graft donor. The V and J genes are TRBV10-3 and TRBJ2-7; D not resolved. Source: PBMCs, mostly from graft donor cells, taken 360 days after TCRalphabeta/CD19-depleted stem cell transplant. This chain's CDR3 is CAISESSSAIYEQYF. The CDR3 nucleotides are TGTGCCATCAGTGAGTCCAGCTCTGCGATCTACGAGCAGTACTTC.